These 3 T cell receptor beta chains originate from one sample sequenced in a study of T cell changes during pregnancy in multiple sclerosis. Only in-frame clones appear in the TCRdb table, and some are missing; sequencing was by immunoSEQ multiplex PCR. Of 65,000 to 85,000 clones in the sample, 90% to 95% were seen once. The sequenced sample was peripheral blood, obtained in the second trimester of pregnancy. These receptors were collected from a female donor in good health, enrolled as a control in a pregnancy study.

This chain joins TRBV6-1 and TRBJ2-3; 12 nucleotides align to TRBD2. The CDR3 loop spans 15 amino acids. V was pared by 2 bases and J by 4 bases, with 1 base of the junction left unmatched. Per the germline V gene, CDR1 is MNHNS and CDR2 is SASEGT. This chain's CDR3 is CASSELAGGPDTQYF. The CDR3 nucleotides read TGTGCCAGCAGTGAACTAGCGGGAGGGCCAGATACGCAGTATTTT.

The chain couples TRBV5-1 to TRBJ2-7, with 8 positions matching TRBD1. The CDR3 runs 15 residues. Germline CDR1 SGHRS, CDR2 YFSETQ. With V trimmed by 2 bases and J by 1 base, 5 bases remained unmatched. CDR3 residues: CASSFGDRLSYEQYF. CDR3 coding DNA: TGCGCCAGCAGCTTTGGGGACAGGCTTTCCTACGAGCAGTACTTC.

The chain is built from TRBV28 and TRBJ1-4, with D unresolved. V was cut by 5 bases and J by 11 bases, with 9 bases left in between. CDR1 is MDHEN and CDR2 is SYDVKM in the germline V gene. The CDR3 sequence is 11 residues long. The CDR3 loop is CASSLEYKLFF. CDR3 DNA sequence: TGTGCCAGCAGTCTGGAGTATAAACTGTTTTTT.